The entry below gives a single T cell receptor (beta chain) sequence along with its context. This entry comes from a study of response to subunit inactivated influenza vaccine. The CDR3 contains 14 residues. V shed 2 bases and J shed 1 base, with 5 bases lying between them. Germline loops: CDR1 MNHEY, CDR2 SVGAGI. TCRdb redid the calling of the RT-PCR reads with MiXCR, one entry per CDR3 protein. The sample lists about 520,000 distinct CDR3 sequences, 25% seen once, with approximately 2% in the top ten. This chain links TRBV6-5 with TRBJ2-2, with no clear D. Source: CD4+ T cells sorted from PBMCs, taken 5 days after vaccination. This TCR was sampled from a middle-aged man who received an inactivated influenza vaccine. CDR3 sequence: CASSYDGNTGELFF. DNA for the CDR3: TGTGCCAGCAGTTACGACGGGAACACCGGGGAGCTGTTTTTT.